This T cell receptor (beta chain) was found in a study of cytomegalovirus exposure and HLA in healthy donors. About the study: A later analysis reported the 90 to 150 validation repertoires used the same platform as the roughly 700 first-cohort repertoires. General study results and limits: The study recorded 164 TCR beta chains that were cytomegalovirus-associated. That first-cohort TCR clusters tended to co-occur in the 120 or so validation repertoires was found in a later analysis. Reported results showed that the classifier diagnosed cytomegalovirus status with high specificity and sensitivity.

A remark on this clone: Its antigen is currently unknown.

Some clones are missing from TCRdb's copy, which holds only in-frame ones; the method was immunoSEQ multiplex PCR. The profile shows about 280,000 clones, around 86% of them singletons. Sequenced sample: PBMCs. This receptor was identified in a woman aged 18-29 years in good health and CMV-seronegative.

This CDR3 reads CASSSRLWAYGYTF. The CDR3 coding sequence is TGTGCCAGCAGTTCAAGGCTCTGGGCCTATGGCTACACCTTC. This chain links TRBV27 with TRBJ1-2; no firm D call. This CDR3 is built from 14 residues. Germline CDR1 reads MNHEY; CDR2 reads SMNVEV (reference sequence). Deletions cut 4 bases from V and 4 bases from J, with 13 bases between.